These 22 T cell receptor beta chains came from one sample sequenced in a study of blood T cell repertoires in COVID-19. The assay was immunoSEQ multiplex PCR, and TCRdb's table has in-frame clones only and misses some. The table records about 440,000 clones, approximately 90% of them present only once. The sequenced sample consisted of peripheral blood. These TCRs come from a woman between 50 and 59 years old with COVID-19, enrolled during active disease.

The chain joins TRBV6-1 to TRBJ2-3; possibly TRBD2 for D (5 bases). Looked up from germline, CDR1 is MNHNS and CDR2 is SASEGT. The germline V and J ends were trimmed by 3 bases and 6 bases, with 13 bases remaining between them. There are 14 residues in the CDR3. CDR3: CASSDPPRVDTQYF. DNA for the CDR3: TGTGCCAGCAGTGACCCCCCGAGGGTTGATACGCAGTATTTT.

The CDR3 protein is CASSARGGAINQPQHF. In DNA, the CDR3 is TGTGCCAGCAGCGCTCGTGGGGGGGCAATCAATCAGCCCCAGCATTTT. This chain joins TRBV2 and TRBJ1-5; possibly TRBD1 for D (6 bases). CDR1 and CDR2 from the germline V gene are SNHLY and FYNNEI. The CDR3 runs 16 residues. The V and J ends lost 6 bases and 3 bases respectively, with 18 bases between them. The full variable domain, completed using reference TRBV2 and TRBJ1-5, is EPEVTQTPSHQVTQMGQEVILRCVPISNHLYFYWYRQILGQKVEFLVSFYNNEISEKSEIFDDQFSVERPDGSNFTLKIRSTKLEDSAMYFCASSARGGAINQPQHFGDGTRLSIL.

The chain has TRBV18 and TRBJ1-3; D gene unclear. CDR1 is KGHSH and CDR2 is LQKENI in the germline V gene. The CDR3 has 14 residues. Trimming cost V 2 bases and J 4 bases, with 9 bases left between them. The CDR3 sequence: CASSPTVSGNTIYF. The CDR3 DNA reads as TGTGCCAGCTCACCAACGGTTTCGGGAAACACCATATATTTT. Looking up the rest from reference TRBV18 and TRBJ1-3 gives the full variable domain: NAGVMQNPRHLVRRRGQEARLRCSPMKGHSHVYWYRQLPEEGLKFMVYLQKENIIDESGMPKERFSAEFPKEGPSILRIQQVVRGDSAAYFCASSPTVSGNTIYFGEGSWLTVV.

The chain employs TRBV9 and TRBJ2-1, with 11 bases matching TRBD2. Germline loops: CDR1 SGDLS, CDR2 YYNGEE. V shed 3 bases and J 4 bases; nucleotides not matched to a gene: 3. There are 15 residues in the CDR3. As DNA, the CDR3 is TGTGCCAGCAGCGAACTAGCGGGGGCTTACAATGAGCAGTTCTTC. Its protein is CASSELAGAYNEQFF.

The chain employs TRBV4-2 and TRBJ2-7; D is perhaps TRBD1 (5 bases). The CDR3 has 13 amino acids. The germline V and J ends were trimmed by 0 bases and 12 bases, with 15 bases remaining between them. The germline V gene has CDR1 LGHNA and CDR2 YNFKEQ. In DNA form, the CDR3 reads TGTGCCAGCAGCCAAGATCTGGTGCAGGGTAGGTACTTC. This codes for CASSQDLVQGRYF.

CDR3 amino acids: CASSLPGLAGDEQYF. The CDR3 DNA reads as TGTGCCAGCAGCTTACCGGGACTAGCGGGGGACGAGCAGTACTTC. The chain uses TRBV5-4 and TRBJ2-7; 14 nucleotides align to TRBD2. The CDR3 extends over 15 amino acids. The germline V gene has CDR1 SGHNT and CDR2 YYREEE (reference sequence). The trim removed 2 bases at V and 5 bases at J, leaving 3 bases unmatched.

This chain connects TRBV27 to TRBJ2-3; D unclear. CDR3 size: 14 residues. The germline V and J ends were trimmed by 5 bases and 1 base, with 10 bases remaining between them. Germline lookup yields CDR1 MNHEY and CDR2 SMNVEV (reference sequence). As DNA, the CDR3 is TGTGCCAGCAGTCGTGGAGTCCGCACAGATACGCAGTATTTT. As protein: CASSRGVRTDTQYF.

The CDR3 sequence is CASFAGENSPLHF. The CDR3 coding sequence is TGTGCCAGTTTTGCAGGGGAAAATTCACCCCTCCACTTT. The genes are TRBV12-3 or TRBV12-4 and TRBJ1-6, with D possibly being TRBD1 (6 bases). CDR3 length: 13 residues. V was clipped by 9 bases and J by 7 bases, with 13 bases between them.

This rearrangement joins TRBV11-3 to TRBJ1-2; D remains ambiguous. The CDR3 has 12 residues. V lost 1 base, J lost 5 bases, and 5 bases lay in between. Looked up from germline, CDR1 is SGHNT and CDR2 is YENEEA. DNA of the CDR3: TGTGCCAGCAGCTTAGGCAGTTATGGCTACACCTTC. This codes for CASSLGSYGYTF.

This clone was detected only once. The chain joins TRBV6-5 to TRBJ1-4; D is possibly TRBD1 (6 bases). Germline values: CDR1 MNHEY, CDR2 SVGAGI. This CDR3 region has 14 residues. V shed 6 bases and J shed 8 bases, with 16 bases lying between them. The CDR3 coding sequence is TGTGCCAGCAGAGGGACACAGGATGAGGAAAAACTGTTTTTT. This codes for CASRGTQDEEKLFF.

The rearrangement joins TRBV27 to TRBJ2-5; weak D call: TRBD1 (6 bases). Germline CDR1 reads MNHEY; CDR2 reads SMNVEV (reference sequence). Deletions cut 2 bases from V and 7 bases from J, with 14 bases between. This CDR3 has 14 amino acids. CDR3 nucleotides: TGTGCCAGCAGTTTACGTGAGGGGGTGCGGACCCAGTACTTC. It yields the protein CASSLREGVRTQYF.

The rearrangement joins TRBV19 to TRBJ2-4, with 8 bases matching TRBD2. V lost 5 bases to trimming and J lost 7 bases; unmatched junction nucleotides: 10. Germline CDR1 and CDR2: LNHDA and SQIVND (reference sequence). This CDR3 has 15 residues. In nucleotides, the CDR3 is TGTGCCAGTAGTTCTGGGTCCGGGGGGGAGAACATTCAGTACTTC. Translating gives CASSSGSGGENIQYF.

This clone is a singleton in its sample. This chain joins TRBV10-3 and TRBJ1-2, with D perhaps TRBD1 (5 bases). Trimming took 3 bases from V and 8 from J, leaving 19 bases between them. From germline, CDR1 is ENHRY and CDR2 SYGVKD. The CDR3 loop spans 15 amino acids. Here the CDR3 reads CAISETDIESNGYTF. The CDR3 DNA is TGTGCCATCAGTGAAACGGACATAGAGAGTAACGGCTACACCTTC.

A few counts support this clone. The chain carries TRBV28 and TRBJ2-7; 7 bases align to TRBD1. This CDR3 comprises 14 residues. Looked up from germline, CDR1 is MDHEN and CDR2 is SYDVKM. J was trimmed by 2 bases and V by 2 bases; bases with no gene match: 3. The CDR3 sequence is CASSLPGGPYEQYF. DNA for the CDR3: TGTGCCAGCAGTTTACCAGGGGGACCCTACGAGCAGTACTTC.

The gene calls are TRBV19 and TRBJ2-3; a weak D match, TRBD2 (7 bases). Per the germline V gene, CDR1 is LNHDA and CDR2 is SQIVND (reference sequence). Trimming left V 8 bases short and J 8 bases short, with 20 bases between. The CDR3 has 14 amino acids. CDR3 sequence: CASSYGGPGGTQYF. In DNA form, the CDR3 reads TGTGCCAGTTCATACGGGGGCCCGGGAGGTACGCAGTATTTT. The full variable domain, completed using reference TRBV19 and TRBJ2-3, is DGGITQSPKYLFRKEGQNVTLSCEQNLNHDAMYWYRQDPGQGLRLIYYSQIVNDFQKGDIAEGYSVSREKKESFPLTVTSAQKNPTAFYLCASSYGGPGGTQYFGPGTRLTVL.

The chain carries TRBV30 and TRBJ1-1; D not certain. CDR1 is GTSNPN and CDR2 is SVGIG in the germline V gene (reference sequence). The CDR3 is 15 residues long. V was clipped by 0 bases and J by 0 bases, with 11 bases between them. The CDR3 DNA reads as TGTGCCTGGAGTGTGTTGGTCAACATGAACACTGAAGCTTTCTTT. As protein: CAWSVLVNMNTEAFF.

The J gene is TRBJ1-1, the V gene TRBV6-1; 8 bases agree with TRBD1. Germline lookup yields CDR1 MNHNS and CDR2 SASEGT. V lost 2 bases, J lost 2 bases, and 7 bases stayed unmatched. The CDR3 covers 16 residues. CDR3 DNA sequence: TGTGCCAGCAGTGAAATCCAGGGGGCTCAAAACACTGAAGCTTTCTTT. Translated, it gives CASSEIQGAQNTEAFF.

The rearrangement uses TRBV19 and TRBJ2-1; TRBD1 matches at 8 bases. Germline lookup yields CDR1 LNHDA and CDR2 SQIVND (reference sequence). There are 14 residues in the CDR3. The trim removed 1 base at V and 9 bases at J, leaving 5 bases unmatched. The CDR3: CASSIGQGITEQFF. As DNA, the CDR3 is TGTGCCAGTAGTATAGGACAGGGGATTACTGAGCAGTTCTTC.

The chain joins TRBV18 to TRBJ1-1, with TRBD1 identical over 10 bases. Germline V gene sequence: CDR1 KGHSH, CDR2 LQKENI. The length of the CDR3 is 15 residues. V lost 3 bases to trimming and J lost 5 bases; unmatched junction nucleotides: 6. The CDR3 nucleotides are TGTGCCAGCTCACCGACAGGGGGCGCGTGGACTGAAGCTTTCTTT. Its protein is CASSPTGGAWTEAFF.

The chain combines TRBV7-6 with TRBJ1-3; D is undetermined. The V gene's germline CDR1 is SGHVS and CDR2 FNYEAQ. V dropped 2 bases and J dropped 0 bases, with 5 bases sitting between them. This CDR3 has 14 residues. The CDR3 DNA sequence: TGTGCCAGCAGCTTATGGAGCTCTGGAAACACCATATATTTT. Encoded protein: CASSLWSSGNTIYF.

The chain recombines TRBV28 with TRBJ1-2; 9 bases agree with TRBD1. Germline assignment: CDR1 MDHEN and CDR2 SYDVKM. CDR3 length equals 13 residues. The J segment lost 3 bases and the V segment lost 10 bases, leaving 6 bases of the junction unmatched. CDR3 sequence (DNA): TGTGCCACCCCGGGACAGGGCGACTATGGCTACACCTTC. Its protein product is CATPGQGDYGYTF.

The gene calls are TRBV18 and TRBJ2-7, with D perhaps matching TRBD1 (6 bases). CDR3 size: 18 residues. Germline loops: CDR1 KGHSH, CDR2 LQKENI. V lost 2 bases, J lost 1 base, and 21 bases lay in between. The DNA of the CDR3 is TGTGCCAGCTCACCAGGGGCAGGGGCTCCCGGGTCTTCCTACGAGCAGTACTTC. Its translation is CASSPGAGAPGSSYEQYF.